Following are 11 T cell receptor beta chains from one sample sequenced in a study of T cell changes during pregnancy in multiple sclerosis. Libraries were prepared by immunoSEQ multiplex PCR; TCRdb keeps only in-frame clonotypes and omits some of them. The repertoire holds fewer than 70,000 clones, with 85% to 95% as singletons. Here the sequenced sample was CD8+ T cells from peripheral blood mononuclear cells, taken in the third trimester of pregnancy. All receptors come from a female donor in good health, enrolled as a control in a pregnancy study.

J is TRBJ1-1 and V is TRBV13, with TRBD1 matching over 10 bases. The V gene end was trimmed by 4 bases and the J gene end by 4 bases; junction bases not matched to a gene: 3. The CDR3 sequence is 14 residues long. Germline V CDR1 and CDR2: PRHDT, FYEKMQ (reference sequence). The CDR3 sequence is CASSSGTGVTEAFF. The CDR3 nucleotides read TGTGCCAGCAGCTCCGGGACAGGGGTCACTGAAGCTTTCTTT.

This clone was seen only a few times. The chain is built from TRBV29-1 and TRBJ1-1; D is unresolved. Trimming took off 4 bases at V and 3 bases at J, with 15 bases between the two ends. The germline V gene encodes CDR1 SQVTM and CDR2 ANQGSEA. The CDR3 has 14 amino acids. The CDR3 loop reads CSVAAKNRDTEAFF. The CDR3 bases are TGCAGCGTTGCCGCCAAAAATCGGGACACTGAAGCTTTCTTT.

The chain joins TRBV27 to TRBJ2-1; 7 bases line up with TRBD2. The CDR3 spans 12 residues. V lost 2 bases, J lost 9 bases, and 1 base stayed unmatched. Germline lookup yields CDR1 MNHEY and CDR2 SMNVEV (reference sequence). The CDR3 coding sequence is TGTGCCAGCAGTTTACCGGGAGGTGAGCAGTTCTTC. It translates to CASSLPGGEQFF.

The genes are TRBV4-1 and TRBJ1-5; D remains ambiguous. The CDR3 has 13 amino acids. With 4 bases removed from V and 5 bases from J, the gap between germline ends came to 9 bases. Germline CDR1 MGHRA, CDR2 YSYEKL. CDR3 sequence: CASSPARDQPQHF. CDR3 nucleotides: TGCGCCAGCAGCCCAGCCCGGGATCAGCCCCAGCATTTT.

This clone was observed once. The chain combines TRBV27 with TRBJ1-3, with D unclear. Trimming left V 4 bases short and J 0 bases short, with 10 bases between. CDR3 size: 15 residues. Germline V gene lookup returns CDR1 MNHEY and CDR2 SMNVEV (reference sequence). The CDR3 coding sequence is TGTGCCAGCAGTTCACGAGGAGCCTCTGGAAACACCATATATTTT. Residues: CASSSRGASGNTIYF.

The chain has TRBV29-1 and TRBJ1-2; 7 bases map to TRBD1. Per germline, CDR1 SQVTM and CDR2 ANQGSEA. The CDR3 spans 13 residues. Unmatched junction bases numbered 5, after V lost 3 bases and J lost 4 bases. The CDR3 reads CSVDEGAGYGYTF. The CDR3 bases are TGCAGCGTTGATGAGGGGGCAGGCTATGGCTACACCTTC.

The CDR3 is CASSQDLQGKNQPQHF. The CDR3 DNA reads TGTGCCAGCAGCCAAGATTTACAGGGAAAGAATCAGCCCCAGCATTTT. This chain joins TRBV4-2 and TRBJ1-5; weak D call: TRBD1 (6 bases). The germline CDR1 and CDR2 sequences are LGHNA and YNFKEQ. CDR3 length equals 16 residues. Trimming took 0 bases from V and 4 from J, leaving 13 bases between them.

The rearrangement joins TRBV9 to TRBJ2-7; no reliable D call. The CDR3 covers 12 residues. V dropped 4 bases and J dropped 3 bases, with 8 bases sitting between them. Germline loops: CDR1 SGDLS, CDR2 YYNGEE. In DNA, the CDR3 is TGTGCCAGCAGCCCCCCCAACTACGAGCAGTACTTC. This sequence encodes CASSPPNYEQYF. Full variable domain (rest looked up from reference TRBV9 and TRBJ2-7): DSGVTQTPKHLITATGQRVTLRCSPRSGDLSVYWYQQSLDQGLQFLIQYYNGEERAKGNILERFSAQQFPDLHSELNLSSLELGDSALYFCASSPPNYEQYFGPGTRLTVT.

V and J are TRBV29-1 and TRBJ2-1; unclear D gene. This CDR3 has 12 residues. Trimming cost V 1 base and J 3 bases, with 4 bases left between them. Germline V gene sequence: CDR1 SQVTM, CDR2 ANQGSEA. CDR3 sequence (DNA): TGCAGCGTTGAAGGGAGCTACAATGAGCAGTTCTTC. This encodes CSVEGSYNEQFF.

The V gene is TRBV7-9, the J gene TRBJ2-1; D not certain. This CDR3 spans 14 amino acids. V was trimmed by 5 bases and J by 6 bases, leaving 14 bases between them. Looked up from germline, CDR1 is SEHNR and CDR2 is FQNEAQ (reference sequence). The CDR3 DNA follows: TGTGCCAGCAGCACCAATTCTAGGAGCAATGAGCAGTTCTTC. It encodes CASSTNSRSNEQFF.

The chain links TRBV19 to TRBJ2-7; 9 nucleotides line up with TRBD1. The CDR3 sequence is 14 residues long. Trimming at V came to 5 bases and at J to 2 bases, leaving 4 bases not matched to a gene. The germline gives CDR1 LNHDA, CDR2 SQIVND (reference sequence). CDR3 sequence: CASSGRDRAYEQYF. As DNA, the CDR3 is TGTGCCAGTAGTGGCCGGGACAGGGCCTACGAGCAGTACTTC.